A selection of T cell receptor beta chains follows, all from one sample in a study of blood T cell repertoires in COVID-19. TCRdb's table, derived via immunoSEQ multiplex PCR, lists solely in-frame clones and lacks some. This repertoire shows over 200,000 clones, around nine tenths found once; its top ten account for 0.75% to 1%. The source material was peripheral blood. The receptors shown here come from a man aged 60 to 69 with COVID-19, enrolled during active disease. The conserved cysteine and the conserved F or W are not part of the CDR3 here.

j_call v_call cdr3_length cdr3_aa
TRBJ1-3 TRBV18 13 ASSSTKSSGNTIY
TRBJ2-2 TRBV9 14 ASSGPTGVGTGELF
TRBJ2-5 TRBV7-3 11 ASSFRRQETQY
TRBJ2-7 TRBV5-1 14 ASSLGWGDGMIEQY
TRBJ2-2 TRBV3-1/TRBV3-2 14 ASSQGKAILRGELF
TRBJ2-2 TRBV7-7 12 ASSLVRGTGELF
TRBJ2-7 TRBV7-2 13 ASSSGGTGAYEQY
TRBJ2-2 TRBV10-1 14 ATTWRQHFNTGELF
TRBJ1-2 TRBV5-5 11 ASSLRGNYGYT
TRBJ1-6 TRBV6-7 12 AGTEQARNSPLH
TRBJ2-1 TRBV5-4 13 ASSLEGTGVSEQF
TRBJ1-4 TRBV15 15 ATSRGGQGWEYEKLF
TRBJ1-5 TRBV30 15 AWSQGGARASNQPQH
TRBJ1-4 TRBV15 11 ATSRRLIEKLF
TRBJ1-1 TRBV10-2 12 ASNRGGGGTEAF
TRBJ1-1 TRBV23-1 16 ASSPEEQGHTLNTEAF
TRBJ1-2 TRBV2 11 ASRMGQGFGYT
TRBJ2-3 TRBV3-1/TRBV3-2 13 ASSQGGVSTDTQY
TRBJ1-5 TRBV21-1 14 ASGYWTRYSNQPQH
TRBJ2-1 TRBV18 13 ASSPGLAAGDEQF
TRBJ2-3 TRBV9 14 ASSPLRGQVADTQY
TRBJ2-2 TRBV14 12 ASSQDMGVGELF
TRBJ1-2 TRBV7-9 12 ASSRDRGGYGYT
TRBJ2-3 TRBV24-1 14 ATSDYSGSGTDTQY
TRBJ2-7 TRBV5-1 11 ASSRDSNYEQY
TRBJ2-3 TRBV20-1 9 SHRAGDTQY
TRBJ2-7 TRBV9 14 ASSVSPGTGPYEQY
TRBJ1-5 TRBV19 12 ASSRDRVSQPQH
TRBJ2-2 TRBV5-6 15 ASSLGGQRGGTGELF
TRBJ1-4 TRBV27 13 ASSFTGTEDEKLF
TRBJ2-2 TRBV27 11 ASSTFNTGELF
TRBJ2-5 TRBV5-1 14 ASSRGGLAGQETQY
TRBJ1-4 TRBV29-1 11 SVGGRPNEKLF
TRBJ1-2 TRBV4-1 13 ASSQAAGFNYGYT
TRBJ1-2 TRBV15 14 ATGNTNDRRNYGYT
TRBJ2-7 TRBV5-1 11 ASGTGTTYEQY
TRBJ2-3 TRBV5-1 13 ASSLVLASTDTQY
TRBJ2-3 TRBV7-2 16 ASSSPEVAGGPADTQY
TRBJ2-7 TRBV18 11 ASSPSGGYEQY
TRBJ1-5 TRBV7-2 15 ASSLYPGVKGDQPQH
TRBJ2-2 TRBV19 12 ASSIGTGRGELF
TRBJ1-5 TRBV5-1 13 ASSQDGASNQPQH
TRBJ2-5 TRBV5-4 11 ASSPDSWETQY
TRBJ2-2 TRBV18 13 ASTSGGAATGELF
TRBJ2-5 TRBV11-2 12 ASKGEAGVETQY
TRBJ2-3 TRBV19 13 ASGIGQGITDTQY
TRBJ1-2 TRBV5-1 13 ASSWGGQDPYGYT
TRBJ1-6 TRBV9 14 ASSPGVTERNSPLH
TRBJ1-6 TRBV27 16 ASSFSVTGSSYNSPLH